This TCR beta chain was sequenced during a study of molecular identifiers for immune sequencing clone quantification. Study findings and constraints: Barcode collisions between identical TCR molecules could shrink estimates of highly expanded clone sizes.

The germline CDR1 and CDR2 sequences are SGHAT and FQNNGV. The V and J ends lost 3 bases and 9 bases respectively, with 20 bases between them. The CDR3 is made up of 15 amino acids. Isolation of naive CD8 T cells was achieved by sorting on a CD8+CD4-CCR7+CD45RA+ phenotype. TCRdb passed the PCR reads through MiXCR, listing each CDR3 protein once. This sample has around 94,000 distinct CDR3 sequences; 35% occur once, and the top ten carry less than 10%. In the case of this clonotype: No antigen is known for it.

Sequencing was carried out using naive CD8+ T cells from blood, with Jurkat cell RNA spiked in. Subset denoted: FACS-sorted CD8+CD4-CCR7+CD45RA+ naive T cells. The sequence derives from a human donor in good health. Some libraries in this study had Jurkat cell RNA spiked in. V gene TRBV11-2 combines with J gene TRBJ2-5; tentatively, D is TRBD1 or TRBD2 (6 bases each). The chain's CDR3 is CASSFSGGSFKPQYF. The CDR3 coding sequence is TGTGCCAGCAGCTTTTCCGGGGGCAGTTTTAAGCCCCAGTACTTC.